This T cell receptor (beta chain) was recovered during a study of CD8 T cells in ankylosing spondylitis. One entry per CDR3 protein results from TCRdb running MiXCR on the 5' RACE reads. In the table there are around 770,000 distinct CDR3 sequences, 12% of which are singletons. The V gene lost 2 bases and the J gene lost 7 bases, with 12 bases spanning the gap. The CDR3 contains 15 residues. The germline gives CDR1 SEHNR, CDR2 FQNEAQ (reference sequence). Study-wide points: A TCR beta motif of under ten highly homologous variants seemed to mark ankylosing spondylitis blood. Disease-linked clones bore a CD8+ phenotype, appearing relatively rarely in peripheral blood.

In this sample, this clonotype turned up a few times. Its target is unknown. Specimen: blood, either unsorted or a sorted T cell fraction (not recorded which). V is TRBV7-9 and J is TRBJ1-6, with D uncertain. The receptor was derived from a male donor with ankylosing spondylitis. CDR3 in amino acids: CASSLTASGNSPLHF. CDR3 DNA: TGTGCCAGCAGCTTAACCGCCTCCGGGAATTCACCCCTCCACTTT.